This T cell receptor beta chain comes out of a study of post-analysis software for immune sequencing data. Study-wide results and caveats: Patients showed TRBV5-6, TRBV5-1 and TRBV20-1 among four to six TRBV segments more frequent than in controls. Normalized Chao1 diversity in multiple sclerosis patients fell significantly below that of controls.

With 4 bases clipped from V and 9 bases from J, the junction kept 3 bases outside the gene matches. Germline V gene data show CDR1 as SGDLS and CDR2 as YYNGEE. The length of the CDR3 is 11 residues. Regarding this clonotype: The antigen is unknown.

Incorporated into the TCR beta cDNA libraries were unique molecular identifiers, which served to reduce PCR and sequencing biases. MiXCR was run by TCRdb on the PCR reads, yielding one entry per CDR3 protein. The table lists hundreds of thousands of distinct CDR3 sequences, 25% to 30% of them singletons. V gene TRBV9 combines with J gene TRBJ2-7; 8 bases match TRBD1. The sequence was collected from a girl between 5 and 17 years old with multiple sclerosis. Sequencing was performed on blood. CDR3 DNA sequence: TGTGCCAGCAGCCCCGGGACAGGGCAGTACTTC. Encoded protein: CASSPGTGQYF.